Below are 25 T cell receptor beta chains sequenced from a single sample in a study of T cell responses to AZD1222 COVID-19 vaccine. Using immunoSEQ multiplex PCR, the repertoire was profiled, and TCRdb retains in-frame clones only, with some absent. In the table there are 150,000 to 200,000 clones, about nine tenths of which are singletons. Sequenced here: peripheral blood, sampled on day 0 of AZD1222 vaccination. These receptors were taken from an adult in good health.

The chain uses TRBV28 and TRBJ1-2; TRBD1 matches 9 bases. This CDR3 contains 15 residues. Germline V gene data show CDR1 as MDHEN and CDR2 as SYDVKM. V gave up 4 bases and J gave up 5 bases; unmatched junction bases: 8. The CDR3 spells CASSSSTGGPYGYTF. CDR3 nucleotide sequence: TGTGCCAGCAGTTCGTCGACAGGGGGACCGTATGGCTACACCTTC.

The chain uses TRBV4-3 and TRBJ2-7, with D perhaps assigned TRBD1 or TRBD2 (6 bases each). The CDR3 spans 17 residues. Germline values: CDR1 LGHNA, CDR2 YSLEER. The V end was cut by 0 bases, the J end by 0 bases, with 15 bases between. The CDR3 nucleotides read TGCGCCAGCAGCCAAGATGATACGGGGGCCAACTCCTACGAGCAGTACTTC. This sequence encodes CASSQDDTGANSYEQYF.

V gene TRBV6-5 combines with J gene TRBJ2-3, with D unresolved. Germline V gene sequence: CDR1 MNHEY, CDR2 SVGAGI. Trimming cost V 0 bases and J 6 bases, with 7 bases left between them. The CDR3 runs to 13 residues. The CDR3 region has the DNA TGTGCCAGCAGTTACTCTCTCGGGGATACGCAGTATTTT. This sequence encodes CASSYSLGDTQYF.

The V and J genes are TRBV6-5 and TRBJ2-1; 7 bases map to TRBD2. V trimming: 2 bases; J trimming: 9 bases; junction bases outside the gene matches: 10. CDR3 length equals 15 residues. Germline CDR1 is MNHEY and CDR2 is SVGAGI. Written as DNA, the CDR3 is TGTGCCAGCAGTTACGGTTGGGAGGGCCAGGGTGAGCAGTTCTTC. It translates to CASSYGWEGQGEQFF.

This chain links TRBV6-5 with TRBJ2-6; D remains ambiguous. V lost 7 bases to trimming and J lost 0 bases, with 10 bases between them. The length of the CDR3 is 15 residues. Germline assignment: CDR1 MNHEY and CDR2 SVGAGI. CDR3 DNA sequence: TGTGCCAGCATTATAAGAGCCTCTGGGGCCAACGTCCTGACTTTC. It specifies CASIIRASGANVLTF.

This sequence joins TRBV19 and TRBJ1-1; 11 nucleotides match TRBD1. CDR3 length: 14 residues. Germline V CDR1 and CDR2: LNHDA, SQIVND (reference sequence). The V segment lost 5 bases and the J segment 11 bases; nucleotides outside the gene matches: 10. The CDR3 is CASSPGQGASHAFF. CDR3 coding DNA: TGTGCCAGTAGTCCAGGACAGGGGGCTAGTCATGCTTTCTTT.

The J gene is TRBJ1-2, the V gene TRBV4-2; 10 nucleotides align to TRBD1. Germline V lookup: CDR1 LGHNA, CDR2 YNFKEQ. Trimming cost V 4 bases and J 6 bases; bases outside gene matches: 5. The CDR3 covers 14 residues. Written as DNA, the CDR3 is TGTGCCAGCAGCCTACAGGACAGGGGGGATGGCTACACCTTC. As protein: CASSLQDRGDGYTF.

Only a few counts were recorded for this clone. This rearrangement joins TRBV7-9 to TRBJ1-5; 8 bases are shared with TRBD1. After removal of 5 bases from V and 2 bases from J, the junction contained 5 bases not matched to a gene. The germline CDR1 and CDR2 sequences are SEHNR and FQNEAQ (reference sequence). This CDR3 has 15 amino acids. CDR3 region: CASSKDRVGNQPQHF. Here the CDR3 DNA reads TGTGCCAGCAGCAAGGACAGGGTCGGCAATCAGCCCCAGCATTTT. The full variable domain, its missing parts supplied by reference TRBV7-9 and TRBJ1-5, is DTGVSQNPRHKITKRGQNVTFRCDPISEHNRLYWYRQTLGQGPEFLTYFQNEAQLEKSRLLSDRFSAERPKGSFSTLEIQRTEQGDSAMYLCASSKDRVGNQPQHFGDGTRLSIL.

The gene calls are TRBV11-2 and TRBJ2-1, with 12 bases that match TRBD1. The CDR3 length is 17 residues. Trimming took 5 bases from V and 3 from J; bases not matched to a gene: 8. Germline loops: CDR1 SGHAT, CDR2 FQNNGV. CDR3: CASSTGQGALSYNEQFF. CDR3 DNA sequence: TGTGCCAGCAGCACGGGACAGGGGGCTTTGAGCTACAATGAGCAGTTCTTC. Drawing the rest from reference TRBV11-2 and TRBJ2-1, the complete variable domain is EAGVAQSPRYKIIEKRQSVAFWCNPISGHATLYWYQQILGQGPKLLIQFQNNGVVDDSQLPKDRFSAERLKGVDSTLKIQPAKLEDSAVYLCASSTGQGALSYNEQFFGPGTRLTVL.

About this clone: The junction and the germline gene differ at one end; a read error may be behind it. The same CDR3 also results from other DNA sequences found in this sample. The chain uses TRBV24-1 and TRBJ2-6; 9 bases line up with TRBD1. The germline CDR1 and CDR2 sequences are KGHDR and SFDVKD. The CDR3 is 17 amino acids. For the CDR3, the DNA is TGTGCCACCAGGGCCGGGACAGGGAACTCTGGGGCCAACGTCTTGACTTTC. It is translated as CATRAGTGNSGANVLTF.

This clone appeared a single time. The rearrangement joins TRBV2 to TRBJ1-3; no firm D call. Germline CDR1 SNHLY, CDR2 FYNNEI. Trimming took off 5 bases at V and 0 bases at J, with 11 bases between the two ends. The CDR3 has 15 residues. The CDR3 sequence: CASSPAARSGNTIYF. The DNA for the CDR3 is TGTGCCAGCAGTCCGGCAGCCCGCTCTGGAAACACCATATATTTT.

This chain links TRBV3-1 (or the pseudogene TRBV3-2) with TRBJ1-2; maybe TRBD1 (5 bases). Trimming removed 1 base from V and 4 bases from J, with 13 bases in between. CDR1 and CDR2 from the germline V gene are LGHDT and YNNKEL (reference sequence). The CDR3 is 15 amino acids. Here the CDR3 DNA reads TGTGCCAGCAGCCAAGGGGGCGGCAGGCCCTATGGCTACACCTTC. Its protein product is CASSQGGGRPYGYTF.

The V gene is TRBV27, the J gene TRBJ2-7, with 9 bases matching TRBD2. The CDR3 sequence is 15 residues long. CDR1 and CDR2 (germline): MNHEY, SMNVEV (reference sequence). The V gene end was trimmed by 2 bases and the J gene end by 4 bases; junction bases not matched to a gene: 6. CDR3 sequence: CASSLVREGRYEQYF. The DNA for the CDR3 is TGTGCCAGCAGTTTAGTGCGGGAGGGCCGTTACGAGCAGTACTTC.

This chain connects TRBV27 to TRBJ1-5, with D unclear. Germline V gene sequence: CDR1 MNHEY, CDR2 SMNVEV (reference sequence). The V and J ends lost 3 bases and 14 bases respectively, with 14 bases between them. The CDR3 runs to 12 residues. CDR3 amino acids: CASSFKGASEHF. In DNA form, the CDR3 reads TGTGCCAGCAGTTTTAAGGGAGCATCGGAGCATTTT.

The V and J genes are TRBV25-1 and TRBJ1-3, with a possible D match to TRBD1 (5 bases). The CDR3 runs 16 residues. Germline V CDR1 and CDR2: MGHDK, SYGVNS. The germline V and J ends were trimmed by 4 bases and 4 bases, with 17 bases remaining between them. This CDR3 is CASSARIGGFGNTIYF. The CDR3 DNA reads TGTGCCAGCAGTGCCCGGATTGGGGGGTTCGGAAACACCATATATTTT.

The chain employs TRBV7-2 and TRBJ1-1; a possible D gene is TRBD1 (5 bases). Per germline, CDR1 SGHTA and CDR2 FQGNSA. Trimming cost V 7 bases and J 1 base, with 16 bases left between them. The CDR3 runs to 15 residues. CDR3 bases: TGTGCCAGCACTTCGCCAAGACAGAAGAACACTGAAGCTTTCTTT. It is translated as CASTSPRQKNTEAFF.

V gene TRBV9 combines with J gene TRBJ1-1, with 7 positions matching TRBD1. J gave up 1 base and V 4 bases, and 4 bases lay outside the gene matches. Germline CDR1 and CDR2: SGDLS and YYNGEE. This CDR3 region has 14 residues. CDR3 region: CASSRTGENTEAFF. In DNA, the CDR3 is TGTGCCAGCAGCCGAACAGGGGAGAACACTGAAGCTTTCTTT.

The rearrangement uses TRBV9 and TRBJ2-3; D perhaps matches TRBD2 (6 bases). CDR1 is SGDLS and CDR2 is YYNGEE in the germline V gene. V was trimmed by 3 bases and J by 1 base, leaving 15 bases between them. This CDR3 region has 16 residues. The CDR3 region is CASSDGGSGGTDTQYF. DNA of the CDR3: TGTGCCAGCAGCGATGGGGGTTCGGGGGGCACAGATACGCAGTATTTT.

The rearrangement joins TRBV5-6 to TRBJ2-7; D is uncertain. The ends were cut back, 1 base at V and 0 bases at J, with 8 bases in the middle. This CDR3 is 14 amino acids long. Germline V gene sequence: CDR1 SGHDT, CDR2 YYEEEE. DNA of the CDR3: TGTGCCAGCAGCTTGCGAAGGAGCTCCTACGAGCAGTACTTC. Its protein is CASSLRRSSYEQYF.

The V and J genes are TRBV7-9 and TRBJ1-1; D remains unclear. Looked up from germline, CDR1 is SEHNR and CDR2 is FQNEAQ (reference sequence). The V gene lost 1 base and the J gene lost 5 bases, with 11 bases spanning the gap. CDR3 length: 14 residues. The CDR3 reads CASSLGSDRTEAFF. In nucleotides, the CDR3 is TGTGCCAGCAGCTTAGGGTCTGACCGGACTGAAGCTTTCTTT. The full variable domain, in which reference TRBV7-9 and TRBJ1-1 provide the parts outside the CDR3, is DTGVSQNPRHKITKRGQNVTFRCDPISEHNRLYWYRQTLGQGPEFLTYFQNEAQLEKSRLLSDRFSAERPKGSFSTLEIQRTEQGDSAMYLCASSLGSDRTEAFFGQGTRLTVV.

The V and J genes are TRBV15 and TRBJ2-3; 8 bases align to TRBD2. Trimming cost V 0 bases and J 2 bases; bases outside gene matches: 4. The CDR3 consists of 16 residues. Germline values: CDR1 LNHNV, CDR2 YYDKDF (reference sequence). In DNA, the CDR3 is TGTGCCACCAGCAGAGACTTAGGACTAGCCACAGATACGCAGTATTTT. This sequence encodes CATSRDLGLATDTQYF.

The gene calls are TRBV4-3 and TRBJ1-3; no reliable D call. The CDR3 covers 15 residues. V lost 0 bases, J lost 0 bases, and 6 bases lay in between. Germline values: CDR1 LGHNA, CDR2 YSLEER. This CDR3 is CASSQDHHSGNTIYF. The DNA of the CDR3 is TGCGCCAGCAGCCAAGATCACCACTCTGGAAACACCATATATTTT.

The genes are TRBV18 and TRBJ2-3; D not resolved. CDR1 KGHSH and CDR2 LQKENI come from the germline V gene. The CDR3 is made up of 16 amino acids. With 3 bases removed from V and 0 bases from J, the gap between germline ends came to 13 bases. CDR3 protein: CASSPIWQTSTDTQYF. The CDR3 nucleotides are TGTGCCAGCTCACCGATATGGCAAACGAGCACAGATACGCAGTATTTT.

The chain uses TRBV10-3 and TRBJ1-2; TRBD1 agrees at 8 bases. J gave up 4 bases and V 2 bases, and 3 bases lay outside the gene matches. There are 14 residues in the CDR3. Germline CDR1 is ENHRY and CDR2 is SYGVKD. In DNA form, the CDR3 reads TGTGCCATCAGTGAGGGGGACAGGACCTATGGCTACACCTTC. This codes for CAISEGDRTYGYTF.

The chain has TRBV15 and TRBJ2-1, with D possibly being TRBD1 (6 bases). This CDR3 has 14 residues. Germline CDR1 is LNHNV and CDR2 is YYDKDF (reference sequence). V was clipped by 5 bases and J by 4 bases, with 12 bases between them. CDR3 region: CATSSPTGYNEQFF. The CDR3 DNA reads TGTGCCACCAGCTCCCCGACAGGATACAATGAGCAGTTCTTC.